The following is a T cell receptor beta chain sequence with its context. There is no known antigen for this receptor. No much larger clone exists at a distance of one base, and base qualities are not known. The data belong to a study of T cell responses to AZD1222 COVID-19 vaccine (dated by TCRdb to the early 2020s). In terms of the full investigation: TCR sequencing covered more than 230 trial participants: 207 given two doses of AZD1222 and approximately 26 given two doses of MenACWY control vaccine. Trial participants were enrolled by age into subgroups of 18-55, 56-69 and 70-plus years, and around 150, 29 and 61 TCR-sequenced participants, respectively, were included in these subgroups. Here is what the overall study found, with its caveats: The 56-69-year group was small, and its depth increase did not reach significance, likely because of low power. Epitopes outside the regions mutated in the B.1.351 and B.1.1.7 variants were reportedly recognized by nearly half of the unique spike-specific TCRs. Participants were mostly white British, with more females than males. The authors suggested clonal diversity may have been underestimated. Vaccine-associated CD4 TCRs spanned the whole spike protein, with dominant responses in regions 160-218 and 743-854. Conclusions about previously exposed vaccinees are limited because only a handful of AZD1222 recipients were SARS-CoV-2 seropositive at baseline. After two AZD1222 doses, both the breadth and the depth of spike-specific TCRs were significantly higher than at day 0 and than in MenACWY recipients. Because no day 14 peak-response samples were available, the repertoires could be characterized only after the peak T cell response.

Explained via the paper, the time point label denotes: baseline before first vaccination. In the paper's terms, the treatment or condition label means: meningococcal conjugate vaccine given as trial control. Vaccinee samples were obtained from the UK trials COV001 and COV002, which included a single-blind randomized controlled phase 2/3 trial of AZD1222 (ChAdOx1 nCoV-19) in healthy adults. Trial participant PBMC samples were collected at day 0 and day 28 after the second dose for TCRbeta chain sequencing. The CDR3 regions of human TCRbeta chains were analyzed by immunosequencing. Concerning the study's data processing: TCRs in the repertoires were matched against a reference library of SARS-CoV-2-specific TCRs that had been generated with the MIRA antigen-specificity platform. Breadth was defined as the fraction of unique TCRs that were SARS-CoV-2-associated, and depth was defined as the fraction of total T cells that were SARS-CoV-2-associated. Using the MIRA data, every spike-specific TCR was mapped to the spike region that the TCR reacted to and assigned to either a CD4 or a CD8 class. Log10-transformed breadth and depth values were compared by one-way ANOVA with Sidak's multiple comparisons tests. The immuneACCESS repertoire file appears here via TCRdb, limited to in-frame rearrangements. These files lack a portion of the clones; in checked studies, under half of the deficit traces to unresolved V genes, and the cause of the others is not known. V and J calls and clone size are given by that table; D and trimming were obtained from the DNA. In all, the sample holds some 150,000 clones, and around 88% of those were seen once. The ten largest clones take up about 3.3% of the sample.

This TCR was recovered from an adult in good health. This specimen consisted of peripheral blood, obtained on day 0 of MenACWY control vaccination.

The nucleotide sequence reads TGTGCCAGCAGCCTAAGCGAGGAACTTTGGCGCTACGAGCAGTACTTC. The resulting protein is CASSLSEELWRYEQYF. This sequence uses TRBV5-5 and TRBJ2-7; the D gene remains uncertain. The germline V gene encodes CDR1 SGHKS and CDR2 YYEKEE (reference sequence). The trim is 4 bases for V and 3 bases for J, with a gap of 20 bases between the germline ends. The CDR3 covers 16 residues, taking in both the cysteine and the phenylalanine. The entry retains the CDR3 DNA only, 48 bases that are in frame from base 1. The variable domain in full, with residues beyond the CDR3 obtained from the reference TRBV5-5 and TRBJ2-7 genes, is DAGVTQSPTHLIKTRGQQVTLRCSPISGHKSVSWYQQVLGQGPQFIFQYYEKEERGRGNFPDRFSARQFPNYSSELNVNALLLGDSALYLCASSLSEELWRYEQYFGPGTRLTVT.